The following is a T cell receptor beta chain sequence with its context. The source of the sample is a study of STAT5B mutations in CD4+ large granular lymphocyte leukemia. Germline lookup yields CDR1 SGHRS and CDR2 YFSETQ. Trimming took 0 bases from V and 3 from J; bases not matched to a gene: 13. The CDR3 loop spans 18 amino acids. Using immunoSEQ multiplex PCR, the repertoire was profiled, and TCRdb retains in-frame clones only, with some absent. There are fewer than 50,000 clones in the sample; approximately 72% occur only once, and around 0.57% lies in the top ten. The chain carries TRBV5-1 and TRBJ1-1; 8 bases match TRBD1. Sequences were obtained from CD4+ T cells from blood buffy coats. This clonotype originated in a human donor in good health. The CDR3 nucleotides read TGCGCCAGCAGCTTGGCCTCCGGAACAGGGGGTTTTGACACTGAAGCTTTCTTT. This codes for CASSLASGTGGFDTEAFF.